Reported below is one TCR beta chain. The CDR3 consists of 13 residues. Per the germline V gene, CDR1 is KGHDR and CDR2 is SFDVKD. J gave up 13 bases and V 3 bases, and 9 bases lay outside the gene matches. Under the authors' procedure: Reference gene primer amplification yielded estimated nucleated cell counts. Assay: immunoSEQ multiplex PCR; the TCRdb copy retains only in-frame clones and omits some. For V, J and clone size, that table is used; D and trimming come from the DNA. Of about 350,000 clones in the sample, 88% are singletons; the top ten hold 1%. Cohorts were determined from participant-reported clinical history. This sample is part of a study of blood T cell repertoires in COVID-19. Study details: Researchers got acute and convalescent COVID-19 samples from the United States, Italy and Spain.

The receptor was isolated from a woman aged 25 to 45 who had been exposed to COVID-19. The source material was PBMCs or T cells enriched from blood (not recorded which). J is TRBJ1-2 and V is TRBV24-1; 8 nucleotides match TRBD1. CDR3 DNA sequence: TGTGCCACCAGTGATCCCCCGGACAGGGCGGTCACCTTC. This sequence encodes CATSDPPDRAVTF.